Presented here are 8 T cell receptor beta chains from one specimen sequenced in a study of blood T cell repertoires in COVID-19. Repertoires were generated with immunoSEQ multiplex PCR, while TCRdb's copy carries only in-frame clones and drops some. The sample records 130,000 to 150,000 clones, 80% being singletons. What was sequenced was peripheral blood. The receptors were gathered from a woman between 50 and 59 years old with acute or convalescent COVID-19.

The CDR3 bases are TGTGCCAGCAGCTTCGGGGTCAACTTTGCTGGAAACACCATATATTTT. Translating gives CASSFGVNFAGNTIYF. The rearrangement joins TRBV7-9 to TRBJ1-3; no clear D. The CDR3 runs to 16 residues. Germline values: CDR1 SEHNR, CDR2 FQNEAQ (reference sequence). V was shortened by 3 bases and J by 2 bases, with 14 bases between the two germline ends.

V gene TRBV14 combines with J gene TRBJ1-6; D is perhaps TRBD1 (5 bases). V was trimmed by 0 bases and J by 14 bases, leaving 20 bases between them. CDR1 SGHDN and CDR2 FVKESK come from the germline V gene. The CDR3 contains 16 residues. The CDR3 spells CASSQDGARGSRSLHF. DNA for the CDR3: TGTGCCAGCAGCCAAGATGGAGCCCGGGGGTCGAGGTCCCTCCACTTT.

The V call is TRBV4-2, the J call TRBJ1-6; 10 nucleotides agree with TRBD1. Trimming removed 4 bases from V and 8 bases from J; junction bases left unmatched: 11. Germline CDR1 is LGHNA and CDR2 is YNFKEQ. The CDR3 sequence is 17 residues long. The CDR3: CASSRPGQGPGDSPLHF. CDR3 DNA: TGTGCCAGCAGCCGCCCGGGACAGGGGCCCGGAGATTCACCCCTCCACTTT.

This clone was picked up many times. This sequence joins TRBV5-1 and TRBJ2-5; a weak D match, TRBD1 (6 bases). The V end lost 9 bases, the J end lost 5 bases, and 11 bases lay between the germline ends. The CDR3 has 11 residues. Germline CDR1 SGHRS, CDR2 YFSETQ. The CDR3 loop reads CATRTGETQYF. DNA of the CDR3: TGCGCCACCCGAACAGGGGAGACCCAGTACTTC.

This clone was recorded at least ten times. The J gene is TRBJ2-2, the V gene TRBV4-3, with 7 bases aligning to TRBD2. Germline values: CDR1 LGHNA, CDR2 YSLEER. The CDR3 has 15 residues. The ends lost 0 bases at V and 4 bases at J; junction bases unmatched: 2. The CDR3 loop is CASSQDWGGTGELFF. In nucleotides, the CDR3 is TGCGCCAGCAGCCAAGATTGGGGGGGCACCGGGGAGCTGTTTTTT.

V is TRBV24-1 and J is TRBJ1-1; 8 bases fit TRBD1. V was pared by 7 bases and J by 7 bases, with 7 bases of the junction left unmatched. Germline V CDR1 and CDR2: KGHDR, SFDVKD. The CDR3 contains 13 residues. CDR3 nucleotide sequence: TGTGCCACCAGGATGACAGGGGAGGGTGAAGCTTTCTTT. Protein: CATRMTGEGEAFF.

This clone was picked up one time. The V gene is TRBV6-1, the J gene TRBJ1-1; TRBD1 matches 9 bases. V lost 2 bases to trimming and J lost 8 bases; unmatched junction nucleotides: 9. The germline gives CDR1 MNHNS, CDR2 SASEGT. The CDR3 runs 15 residues. The CDR3 coding sequence is TGTGCCAGCAGTGAATCGGGGACAGGGAGGGACGAAGCTTTCTTT. This codes for CASSESGTGRDEAFF.

V is TRBV4-1 and J is TRBJ1-1, with a weak D call TRBD1 (6 bases). The CDR3 covers 15 residues. Germline CDR1 and CDR2: MGHRA and YSYEKL. V gave up 4 bases and J gave up 1 base, with 13 bases separating them. Here the CDR3 reads CASSPQGGENTEAFF. The DNA of the CDR3 is TGCGCCAGCAGCCCCCAAGGGGGGGAGAACACTGAAGCTTTCTTT.